Included here is one T cell receptor (beta chain) sequence, with context. Antigen unknown. Clones were read by immunoSEQ multiplex PCR, and TCRdb kept only the in-frame ones, dropping some. This sample has tens of thousands of clones, with approximately 90% found just once. The sample belongs to a study of OX40 agonist ivuxolimab in advanced cancers. Findings and caveats of the study: Among the lowest peripheral clonal expansion occurred in 0.1-3.0 mg/kg partial responders. The study found that CD8+ T cells averaged more expanded clones than CD4+.

At cycle 4 day 1, cycle 7 day 1, and baseline, blood was sampled. V was trimmed by 4 bases and J by 7 bases, leaving 10 bases between them. CDR1 and CDR2 from the germline V gene are MDHEN and SYDVKM. This CDR3 has 12 residues. The receptor comes from an adult with an advanced solid tumor such as melanoma, head and neck, liver or kidney cancer. Sequences were derived from CD4+ or CD8+ T cells sorted from blood, sampled in a trial of the OX40 agonist ivuxolimab. The genes are TRBV28 and TRBJ1-2; D may be TRBD1 (5 bases). The CDR3 DNA reads TGTGCCAGCAGTTCCCAGGGTGGTGGCTACACCTTC. It codes for CASSSQGGGYTF.